This T cell receptor (beta chain) was captured by sequencing in a study of radiation and T cells in renal cell carcinoma. Study-level results: In blood, top tumor clones expanded by 2 weeks, shrinking by 4. Baseline intratumoral clonotype presence is unknown without pretreatment biopsies. Irradiated tumors held more dominant CDR3 motifs than control tumors.

Sequenced by immunoSEQ multiplex PCR; TCRdb stores in-frame clones only, minus some. The sample has around 10,000 clones, roughly 65% seen once; the top ten hold 15% to 20%. Treatment meaning: 15 Gy SBRT to primary tumor, nephrectomy 4 weeks later. The germline gives CDR1 SGHDT, CDR2 YYEEEE. The CDR3 consists of 13 residues. V was pared by 2 bases and J by 5 bases, with 10 bases between. Turning to this clone: Its antigen is currently unknown.

The sequence was obtained from a woman aged 45-65 years with renal cell carcinoma. This specimen was tumor tissue, taken from a patient whose treatment included radiotherapy and nephrectomy. The J gene is TRBJ2-5, the V gene TRBV5-6; D is ambiguous. In DNA form, the CDR3 reads TGTGCCAGCAGCTTTGACCCCAGGGAGACCCAGTACTTC. Amino acid sequence: CASSFDPRETQYF. The full variable domain, in which reference TRBV5-6 and TRBJ2-5 provide the parts outside the CDR3, is DAGVTQSPTHLIKTRGQQVTLRCSPKSGHDTVSWYQQALGQGPQFIFQYYEEEERQRGNFPDRFSGHQFPNYSSELNVNALLLGDSALYLCASSFDPRETQYFGPGTRLLVL.